This T cell receptor beta chain was documented in a study of blood T cell repertoires in COVID-19 (TCRdb year 2020). Study-level background: Collaborator samples came from the United States, Italy and Spain and covered acute and convalescent phases of COVID-19. The prospective study material was composed of cDNA or gDNA derived from T cells, B-cell-depleted T cells, or PBMCs. The dataset comprised deeply sampled blood TCRbeta repertoires from subjects exposed to, actively infected with, or recovered from COVID-19. A freely available public database, intended as a resource for researchers studying the immune response to SARS-CoV-2, is where the repertoires were released. The samples were drawn from the first 160 participants of the ongoing ImmuneRACE study and from 1,200 or so subjects provided by 6 global collaborators. A de-identified subject ID, COVID-19 status, age in years and sex were almost always included in the sample metadata. Where available, HLA class I and class II types were obtained from metadata supplied by the sample provider rather than from assay-based typing.

Collaborating institutions collected whole blood in K2EDTA tubes following their own protocols. Collaborator samples were shipped for TCRbeta analysis as frozen whole blood, isolated PBMCs, or DNA extracted from either sample type. TCRbeta CDR3 regions were amplified from genomic DNA by means of the immunoSEQ Assay, a bias-controlled multiplex PCR. As for the original processing: The number of nucleated cells in each sample was estimated from the amplification of reference gene primers within the assay. Sequence reads were collapsed and filtered to measure the absolute abundance of every unique TCRbeta CDR3 rearrangement. For each sample, productive Simpson clonality was calculated as the square root of Simpson's diversity index across productive rearrangements. Not all clones reach the TCRdb copy of this immuneACCESS table, which keeps in-frame sequences only. Checked studies attribute under half of the gap to unresolved V genes and leave the rest unexplained. V and J calls and clone size are given by that table; D and trimming were obtained from the DNA. This sample lists 120,000 or so clones; 88% were detected once. Jointly, the top ten make up about 1.2% of the sample.

The junction carries 12 bases between V and J, which are trimmed by 0 bases and 3 bases respectively. The CDR3 runs 15 amino acids, cysteine and phenylalanine included. The DNA shown is the 45-base CDR3, in frame from base 1. The CDR1 and CDR2 encoded by the germline V gene (reference sequence) are SEHNR and FQNEAQ. The study at large found these results: How much clinical and demographic metadata was included differed by source and by participant, and the metadata was provided uncurated.

Notes on this clone: Its antigen remains undetermined. Nothing much larger sits one base from this clone, and base qualities are not available.

The TCR comes from a woman of 80 years or more with acute or convalescent COVID-19. Material for sequencing was peripheral blood. The chain is assembled from TRBV7-9 and TRBJ2-7; D gene: possibly TRBD1, on 5 matching bases. The CDR3 protein: CASSLAGALSYEQYF. The sequenced DNA is TGTGCCAGCAGCTTAGCAGGGGCGCTTAGCTACGAGCAGTACTTC.